Below, 6 T cell receptor beta chains from the same sample are listed, as sequenced in a study of blood T cell repertoires in COVID-19. Repertoires were generated with immunoSEQ multiplex PCR, while TCRdb's copy carries only in-frame clones and drops some. The repertoire holds about 210,000 clones, with 85% as singletons. Sequenced sample: peripheral blood. Receptor source: a man in his 60s with COVID-19, enrolled during active disease.

The chain couples TRBV14 to TRBJ1-4; TRBD1 aligns across 10 bases. There are 15 residues in the CDR3. With V trimmed by 4 bases and J by 5 bases, 4 bases remained unmatched. From germline, CDR1 is SGHDN and CDR2 FVKESK. The CDR3 DNA reads as TGTGCCAGCAGCCCGTCGGGACAGGGGAATGAAAAACTGTTTTTT. Its translation: CASSPSGQGNEKLFF.

The chain couples TRBV5-1 to TRBJ1-5, with D possibly TRBD1 on 6 matching bases. Trimming pared 0 bases from V and 3 bases from J, leaving 10 bases between. The CDR3 sequence is 15 residues long. Germline V lookup: CDR1 SGHRS, CDR2 YFSETQ. This CDR3 reads CASSLEGGDNQPQHF. In nucleotides, the CDR3 is TGCGCCAGCAGCTTGGAAGGGGGAGACAATCAGCCCCAGCATTTT.

The J gene is TRBJ2-7, the V gene TRBV5-1; 11 bases are a match to TRBD2. V trimming: 2 bases; J trimming: 7 bases; junction bases outside the gene matches: 5. Germline V gene sequence: CDR1 SGHRS, CDR2 YFSETQ. The CDR3 has 14 amino acids. The CDR3 loop reads CASSLTSGSGEQYF. The CDR3 coding sequence is TGCGCCAGCAGCTTAACTAGCGGGAGTGGGGAGCAGTACTTC.

The chain is built from TRBV2 and TRBJ2-2; 10 nucleotides agree with TRBD1. Germline V gene lookup returns CDR1 SNHLY and CDR2 FYNNEI. V was pared by 5 bases and J by 5 bases, with 2 bases of the junction left unmatched. The CDR3 spans 14 residues. CDR3 sequence: CASSTGQGTGELFF. The CDR3 DNA sequence: TGTGCCAGCAGTACGGGACAGGGGACCGGGGAGCTGTTTTTT.

The CDR3 bases are TGTGCCAGCAGTTACTCGAGCGGGAGAAACTATGGCTACACCTTC. This codes for CASSYSSGRNYGYTF. The chain is built from TRBV6-5 and TRBJ1-2; no clear D gene. V gave up 0 bases and J gave up 2 bases, with 10 bases separating them. Germline V gene data show CDR1 as MNHEY and CDR2 as SVGAGI. The CDR3 runs 15 residues.

V usage is TRBV6-5 and J usage is TRBJ1-5; 11 bases are shared with TRBD1. J was trimmed by 6 bases and V by 6 bases; bases with no gene match: 4. This CDR3 contains 14 residues. The germline V gene has CDR1 MNHEY and CDR2 SVGAGI. CDR3 nucleotide sequence: TGTGCCAGCAGAGGGACAGGGGGTATTCAGCCCCAGCATTTT. Its protein product is CASRGTGGIQPQHF.